This T cell receptor (beta chain) was recorded in a study of PD-1 blockade in classical Hodgkin lymphoma. Whole-study context: The nivolumab dose that patients received was 3 mg/kg, given intravenously every 2 weeks.

Produced via immunoSEQ multiplex PCR; TCRdb's table is partial and in-frame only. The repertoire holds around 39,000 clones, over 60% seen once, with approximately 15% in the top ten. Germline V gene data show CDR1 as MNHEY and CDR2 as SVGAGI. V lost 6 bases, J lost 5 bases, and 8 bases lay in between. CDR3 length: 12 amino acids. There was relapse after autologous stem cell transplantation in every patient, and there was variation in brentuximab vedotin exposure. The source was peripheral blood mononuclear cells (PBMCs), collected before the second cycle of nivolumab. This chain joins TRBV6-5 and TRBJ1-5; no clear D gene. This TCR was recovered from a human donor with classical Hodgkin lymphoma. Written as DNA, the CDR3 is TGTGCCAGCAGCCCCCGTGATCAGCCCCAGCATTTT. This codes for CASSPRDQPQHF.